This T cell receptor (beta chain) is drawn from a study of OX40 agonist ivuxolimab in advanced cancers. This CDR3 contains 15 residues. CDR1 is SGHTA and CDR2 is FQGNSA in the germline V gene. Trimming cost V 1 base and J 0 bases, with 7 bases left between them. Data came from immunoSEQ multiplex PCR; TCRdb stores just in-frame clones and leaves some out. The sample has approximately 60,000 clones, just under 85% seen once. Worth noting for this clone: Its target is unknown.

Study outcomes and limitations: There was clonal expansion of CD4+ and CD8+ blood T cells by week 6 at 0.1 to 3.0 mg/kg. The study found that CD8+ T cells averaged more expanded clones than CD4+. The investigators did not determine what antigen specificity the expanded peripheral T cells had.

The chain combines TRBV7-2 with TRBJ1-5; D gene unclear. This clonotype originated in an adult with an advanced solid tumor such as melanoma, head and neck, liver or kidney cancer. Source: CD4+ or CD8+ T cells sorted from blood, taken in a trial of the OX40 agonist ivuxolimab. The CDR3 loop reads CASSLVPFSNQPQHF. CDR3 DNA: TGTGCCAGCAGCTTAGTTCCGTTTAGCAATCAGCCCCAGCATTTT.